Presented here are 21 T cell receptor beta chains from one specimen sequenced in a study of blood T cell repertoires in COVID-19. Libraries were prepared by immunoSEQ multiplex PCR; TCRdb keeps only in-frame clonotypes and omits some of them. The sample consists of 250,000 or so clones, around 86% of them appearing once. The material sequenced was peripheral blood. These receptors were obtained from a woman in her twenties or thirties with active or convalescent COVID-19.

This clone occurred once. The chain links TRBV10-2 to TRBJ2-5; 7 bases map to TRBD1. CDR3 length: 13 residues. The ends lost 5 bases at V and 7 bases at J; junction bases unmatched: 7. Per the germline V gene, CDR1 is WSHSY and CDR2 is SAAADI. CDR3 DNA sequence: TGCGCCAGCAGTATCAGGGGGACGGGGACCCAGTACTTC. Encoded protein: CASSIRGTGTQYF.

This sequence joins TRBV9 and TRBJ2-2; 10 nucleotides align to TRBD2. This CDR3 contains 18 residues. The germline V gene has CDR1 SGDLS and CDR2 YYNGEE. V lost 3 bases and J lost 1; bases outside the gene matches: 9. CDR3 sequence reads: CASSASRLAGLNTGELFF. As DNA, the CDR3 is TGTGCCAGCAGCGCCAGTCGACTAGCGGGTCTGAACACCGGGGAGCTGTTTTTT.

V usage is TRBV2 and J usage is TRBJ2-2; TRBD1 might be the D (6 bases). Germline V lookup: CDR1 SNHLY, CDR2 FYNNEI. CDR3 length: 15 amino acids. Trimming removed 6 bases from V and 3 bases from J, with 14 bases in between. CDR3 nucleotides: TGTGCCAGCAGGTTCTTAGGACAGTACACCGGGGAGCTGTTTTTT. This encodes CASRFLGQYTGELFF.

The chain has TRBV19 and TRBJ1-2; TRBD1 agrees at 10 bases. V was clipped by 9 bases and J by 2 bases; unmatched bases: 6. This CDR3 has 14 residues. CDR1 and CDR2 (germline): LNHDA, SQIVND (reference sequence). The CDR3 coding sequence is TGTGCCAGCGAGGGACAGGGGATAAACTATGGCTACACCTTC. This sequence encodes CASEGQGINYGYTF.

The chain uses TRBV5-1 and TRBJ2-3; D gene ambiguous. Germline CDR1 is SGHRS and CDR2 is YFSETQ. The V and J ends lost 0 bases and 0 bases respectively, with 8 bases between them. The CDR3 length is 15 residues. The CDR3 region is CASSLGRSSTDTQYF. The CDR3 DNA reads TGCGCCAGCAGCTTGGGTCGGTCTAGCACAGATACGCAGTATTTT.

CDR3 residues: CASSFAIRVTGHEQFF. DNA for the CDR3: TGTGCCAGCAGCTTCGCTATTCGAGTTACAGGCCATGAGCAGTTCTTC. This rearrangement joins TRBV7-2 to TRBJ2-1; possible D gene TRBD1, 5 bases. Germline assignment: CDR1 SGHTA and CDR2 FQGNSA. The CDR3 loop spans 16 amino acids. The V and J ends lost 3 bases and 8 bases respectively, with 20 bases between them.

This chain connects TRBV30 to TRBJ2-3, with TRBD2 matching over 10 bases. J was trimmed by 3 bases and V by 3 bases; bases with no gene match: 12. CDR3 length: 17 amino acids. The germline gives CDR1 GTSNPN, CDR2 SVGIG (reference sequence). CDR3 residues: CAWRGRRTSGDTDTQYF. CDR3 in DNA: TGTGCCTGGAGGGGCAGACGAACTAGCGGGGATACAGATACGCAGTATTTT.

This chain joins TRBV7-9 and TRBJ2-3; TRBD2 might be the D (5 bases). The germline V gene encodes CDR1 SEHNR and CDR2 FQNEAQ (reference sequence). The V end lost 0 bases, the J end lost 4 bases, and 14 bases lay between the germline ends. This CDR3 has 16 amino acids. The DNA for the CDR3 is TGTGCCAGCAGCTTAGCAGCTTTGGGAGCGGCAGATACGCAGTATTTT. This encodes CASSLAALGAADTQYF.

The chain uses TRBV19 and TRBJ2-3; D possibly corresponds to TRBD1 (6 bases). V was clipped by 7 bases and J by 4 bases, with 12 bases between them. The CDR3 contains 13 residues. CDR1 is LNHDA, CDR2 SQIVND, per germline (reference sequence). The CDR3 DNA reads TGTGCCAGTAATTGGGGGCGCGCAGATACGCAGTATTTT. Its translation is CASNWGRADTQYF.

V is TRBV4-1 and J is TRBJ2-3; 7 positions agree with TRBD2. The CDR3 loop spans 20 amino acids. CDR1 and CDR2 from the germline V gene are MGHRA and YSYEKL. V gave up 3 bases and J gave up 2 bases; unmatched junction bases: 20. DNA of the CDR3: TGCGCCAGCAGCCAGGACCCTCCGAAGCGGGGAGCAGACACCACAGATACGCAGTATTTT. Its protein is CASSQDPPKRGADTTDTQYF.

The chain carries TRBV7-2 and TRBJ1-6; TRBD1 agrees at 10 bases. CDR3 length: 16 amino acids. Germline V CDR1 and CDR2: SGHTA, FQGNSA. The V gene end was trimmed by 5 bases and the J gene end by 9 bases; junction bases not matched to a gene: 10. The CDR3 loop reads CASSDDRGRRGSPLHF. The CDR3 coding sequence is TGTGCCAGCAGCGATGACAGGGGGCGCAGAGGTTCACCCCTCCACTTT.

This chain connects TRBV7-3 to TRBJ2-5; TRBD2 matches at 7 bases. Germline V gene sequence: CDR1 SGHTA, CDR2 FQGTGA. V was pared by 4 bases and J by 5 bases, with 10 bases of the junction left unmatched. This CDR3 contains 15 residues. The CDR3 spells CASSSLLGGRETQYF. The CDR3 DNA follows: TGTGCCAGCAGCTCCCTGTTGGGGGGGAGGGAGACCCAGTACTTC.

This clone was picked up a small number of times. The chain couples TRBV2 to TRBJ1-4, with TRBD1 matching over 9 bases. CDR3 size: 13 residues. Germline CDR1 and CDR2: SNHLY and FYNNEI. J was trimmed by 7 bases and V by 6 bases; bases with no gene match: 3. For the CDR3, the DNA is TGTGCCAGCAGCCGGGACAGGGTTGAAAAACTGTTTTTT. Translating it yields CASSRDRVEKLFF.

The gene calls are TRBV19 and TRBJ2-3; TRBD2 aligns across 7 bases. J lost 4 bases, V lost 4 bases, and 8 bases had no gene match. This CDR3 spans 15 amino acids. Germline loops: CDR1 LNHDA, CDR2 SQIVND (reference sequence). The CDR3 loop is CASSRGGSFPDTQYF. The CDR3 DNA reads TGTGCCAGTAGTAGGGGAGGGTCCTTCCCAGATACGCAGTATTTT.

V and J are TRBV6-5 and TRBJ2-1; 13 nucleotides line up with TRBD2. Per the germline V gene, CDR1 is MNHEY and CDR2 is SVGAGI. The length of the CDR3 is 16 residues. The junction had 5 bases not matched to a gene; V was cut back by 2 bases and J by 7 bases. The CDR3, as DNA: TGTGCCAGCAGTTACGCGGGACTAGCGGGGATTAATGAGCAGTTCTTC. Residues: CASSYAGLAGINEQFF.

V and J are TRBV10-3 and TRBJ1-2, with D tentatively TRBD1 (5 bases). Germline V gene sequence: CDR1 ENHRY, CDR2 SYGVKD. The ends were cut back, 0 bases at V and 0 bases at J, with 5 bases in the middle. CDR3 length: 14 residues. CDR3: CAISESGANYGYTF. The DNA for the CDR3 is TGTGCCATCAGTGAGTCAGGGGCTAACTATGGCTACACCTTC.

This clone was detected only a few times. The gene calls are TRBV27 and TRBJ1-1; TRBD1 aligns across 7 bases. The CDR3 extends over 14 amino acids. Per germline, CDR1 MNHEY and CDR2 SMNVEV (reference sequence). The V segment lost 5 bases and the J segment 0 bases; nucleotides outside the gene matches: 3. CDR3 amino acids: CASSIQGMNTEAFF. The DNA for the CDR3 is TGTGCCAGCAGTATACAGGGGATGAACACTGAAGCTTTCTTT.

This chain uses TRBV9 with TRBJ2-2; D uncertain. This CDR3 has 13 amino acids. V dropped 4 bases and J dropped 13 bases, with 17 bases sitting between them. CDR1 SGDLS and CDR2 YYNGEE come from the germline V gene. The CDR3 region is CASSPPYGIRLFF. CDR3 nucleotides: TGTGCCAGCAGCCCCCCTTATGGCATTCGGCTGTTTTTT. The entire variable domain, with the rest obtained from reference TRBV9 and TRBJ2-2, is as follows: DSGVTQTPKHLITATGQRVTLRCSPRSGDLSVYWYQQSLDQGLQFLIQYYNGEERAKGNILERFSAQQFPDLHSELNLSSLELGDSALYFCASSPPYGIRLFFGEGSRLTVL.

A single count supports this clone. The chain couples TRBV15 to TRBJ1-2; the D is unclear. Germline values: CDR1 LNHNV, CDR2 YYDKDF (reference sequence). V lost 0 bases and J 0 bases, leaving 8 bases between the germline ends. The CDR3 contains 15 residues. CDR3 in amino acids: CATSRDRGANYGYTF. DNA for the CDR3: TGTGCCACCAGCAGAGATCGCGGAGCTAACTATGGCTACACCTTC.

This chain uses TRBV10-2 with TRBJ2-7; 7 positions match TRBD1. CDR3 length: 18 residues. In germline, CDR1 is WSHSY, CDR2 SAAADI. The J segment lost 2 bases and the V segment lost 5 bases, leaving 18 bases of the junction unmatched. CDR3: CASSPTGALVVETYEQYF. CDR3 coding DNA: TGCGCCAGCAGTCCTACAGGGGCCCTGGTTGTCGAAACCTACGAGCAGTACTTC.

J is TRBJ2-1 and V is TRBV2; 7 positions agree with TRBD2. Trimming at V came to 3 bases and at J to 6 bases, leaving 2 bases not matched to a gene. Germline V lookup: CDR1 SNHLY, CDR2 FYNNEI. The CDR3 extends over 13 amino acids. The CDR3 is CASSDGLGNEQFF. CDR3 nucleotide sequence: TGTGCCAGCAGTGACGGACTAGGCAATGAGCAGTTCTTC. Supplemented by reference TRBV2 and TRBJ2-1, the full variable domain reads EPEVTQTPSHQVTQMGQEVILRCVPISNHLYFYWYRQILGQKVEFLVSFYNNEISEKSEIFDDQFSVERPDGSNFTLKIRSTKLEDSAMYFCASSDGLGNEQFFGPGTRLTVL.